The 5 T cell receptor beta chains presented below share a single source sample, sequenced in a study of T cells in localized non-small cell lung cancer. The method was immunoSEQ multiplex PCR; TCRdb's version includes in-frame clones alone and lacks a portion of them. The table records roughly 77,000 clones, about 88% of them present only once. The material sequenced was peripheral blood, taken before any cancer treatment. The receptors stem from a woman between 35 and 75 years old with stage I squamous cell lung carcinoma.

This rearrangement joins TRBV5-1 to TRBJ1-5; D is unresolved. Germline lookup yields CDR1 SGHRS and CDR2 YFSETQ. Trimming pared 4 bases from V and 4 bases from J, leaving 9 bases between. The CDR3 contains 13 residues. Here the CDR3 DNA reads TGCGCCAGCAGCCCGGTAGGTAATCAGCCCCAGCATTTT. Translated: CASSPVGNQPQHF.

This clone has just one count. The J gene is TRBJ1-1, the V gene TRBV27; TRBD1 might be the D (5 bases). The V gene lost 6 bases and the J gene lost 2 bases, with 16 bases spanning the gap. Germline V gene data show CDR1 as MNHEY and CDR2 as SMNVEV (reference sequence). The CDR3 contains 15 residues. CDR3 sequence reads: CASSRAGRGNTEAFF. DNA for the CDR3: TGTGCCAGCAGCCGCGCCGGGAGGGGAAACACTGAAGCTTTCTTT.

The chain combines TRBV6-6 with TRBJ1-1; D is ambiguous. The V end lost 5 bases, the J end lost 7 bases, and 14 bases lay between the germline ends. The V gene's germline CDR1 is MNHNY and CDR2 SVGAGI (reference sequence). The CDR3 consists of 13 residues. CDR3 region: CASSHPRTYEAFF. CDR3 in DNA: TGTGCCAGCAGTCACCCAAGGACCTATGAAGCTTTCTTT.

This clone was picked up one time. The CDR3: CASSSRTSGGETQYF. The DNA of the CDR3 is TGTGCCAGCAGCTCCCGGACTAGCGGGGGAGAGACCCAGTACTTC. The chain joins TRBV7-2 to TRBJ2-5; 13 positions agree with TRBD2. Per the germline V gene, CDR1 is SGHTA and CDR2 is FQGNSA. The CDR3 totals 15 residues. V lost 4 bases, J lost 4 bases, and 3 bases stayed unmatched.

J is TRBJ2-3 and V is TRBV9; D tentatively fits TRBD1 or TRBD2 (5 bases each). The germline V gene has CDR1 SGDLS and CDR2 YYNGEE. This CDR3 has 14 amino acids. V gave up 4 bases and J gave up 3 bases, with 12 bases separating them. The CDR3 protein is CASSRARGTDTQYF. CDR3 coding DNA: TGTGCCAGCAGCCGAGCGAGGGGAACAGATACGCAGTATTTT.